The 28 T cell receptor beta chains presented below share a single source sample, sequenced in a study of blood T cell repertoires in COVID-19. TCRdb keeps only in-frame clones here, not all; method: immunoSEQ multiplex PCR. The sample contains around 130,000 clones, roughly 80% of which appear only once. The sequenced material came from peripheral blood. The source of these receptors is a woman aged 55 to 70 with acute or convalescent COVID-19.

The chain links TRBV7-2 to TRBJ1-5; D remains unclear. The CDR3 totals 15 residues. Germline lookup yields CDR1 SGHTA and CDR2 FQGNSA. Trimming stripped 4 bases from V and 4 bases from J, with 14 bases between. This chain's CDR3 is CASSSYSGGNQPQHF. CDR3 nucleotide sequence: TGTGCCAGCAGCTCATACTCAGGTGGTAATCAGCCCCAGCATTTT.

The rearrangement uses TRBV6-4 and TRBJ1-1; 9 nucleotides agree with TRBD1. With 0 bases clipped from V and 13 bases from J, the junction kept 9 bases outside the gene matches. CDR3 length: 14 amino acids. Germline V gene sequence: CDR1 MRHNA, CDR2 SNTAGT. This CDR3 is CASSDSTGGPMYFF. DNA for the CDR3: TGTGCCAGCAGTGACTCGACAGGGGGGCCGATGTATTTCTTT.

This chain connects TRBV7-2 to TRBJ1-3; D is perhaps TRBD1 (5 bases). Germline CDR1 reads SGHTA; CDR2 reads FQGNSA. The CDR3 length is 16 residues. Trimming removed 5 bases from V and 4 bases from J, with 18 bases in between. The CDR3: CASSLQGGGSGNTIYF. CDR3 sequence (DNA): TGTGCCAGCAGCCTTCAGGGTGGGGGGTCCGGAAACACCATATATTTT.

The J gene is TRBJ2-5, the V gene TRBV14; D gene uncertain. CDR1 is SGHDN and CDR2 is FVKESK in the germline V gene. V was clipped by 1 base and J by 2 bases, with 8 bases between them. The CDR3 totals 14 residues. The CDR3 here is CASSQVLEQETQYF. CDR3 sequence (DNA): TGTGCCAGCAGCCAAGTCTTAGAACAAGAGACCCAGTACTTC.

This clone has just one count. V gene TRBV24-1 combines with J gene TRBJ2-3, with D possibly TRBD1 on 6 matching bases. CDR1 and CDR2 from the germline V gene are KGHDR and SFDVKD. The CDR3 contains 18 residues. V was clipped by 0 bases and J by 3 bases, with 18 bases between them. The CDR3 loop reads CATSDLQGQGQGTDTQYF. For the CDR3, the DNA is TGTGCCACCAGTGATTTGCAGGGGCAGGGCCAGGGAACAGATACGCAGTATTTT.

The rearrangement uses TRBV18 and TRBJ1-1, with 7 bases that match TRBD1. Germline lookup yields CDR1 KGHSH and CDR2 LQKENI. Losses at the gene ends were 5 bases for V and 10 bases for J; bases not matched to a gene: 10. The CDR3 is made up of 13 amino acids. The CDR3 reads CASSSNRGQVAFF. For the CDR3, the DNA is TGTGCCAGCTCATCGAATAGGGGGCAAGTAGCTTTCTTT.

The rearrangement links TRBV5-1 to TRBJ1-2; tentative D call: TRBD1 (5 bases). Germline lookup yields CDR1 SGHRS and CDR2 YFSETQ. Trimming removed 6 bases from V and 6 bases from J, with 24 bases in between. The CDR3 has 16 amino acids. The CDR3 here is CASNPGVWTLKNGYTF. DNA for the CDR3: TGCGCCAGCAATCCGGGGGTTTGGACCTTGAAGAATGGCTACACCTTC.

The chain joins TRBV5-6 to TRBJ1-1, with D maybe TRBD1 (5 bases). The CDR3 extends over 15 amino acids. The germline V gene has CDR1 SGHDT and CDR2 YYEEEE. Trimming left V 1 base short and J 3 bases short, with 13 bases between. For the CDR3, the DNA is TGTGCCAGCAGCTTGCTCGGGGGAGCGGACACTGAAGCTTTCTTT. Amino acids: CASSLLGGADTEAFF.

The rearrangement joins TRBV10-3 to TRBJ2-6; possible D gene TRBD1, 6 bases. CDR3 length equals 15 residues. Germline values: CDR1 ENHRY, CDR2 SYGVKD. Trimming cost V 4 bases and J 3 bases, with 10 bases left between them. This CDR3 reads CAISVGGHGANVLTF. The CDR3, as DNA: TGTGCCATCAGTGTTGGGGGACATGGGGCCAACGTCCTGACTTTC.

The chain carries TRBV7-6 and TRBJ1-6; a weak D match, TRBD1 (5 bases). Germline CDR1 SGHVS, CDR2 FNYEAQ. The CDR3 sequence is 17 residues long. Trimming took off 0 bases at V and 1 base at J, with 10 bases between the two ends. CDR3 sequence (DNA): TGTGCCAGCAGCTTAGCCCAGGCAGGGTCCTATAATTCACCCCTCCACTTT. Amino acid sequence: CASSLAQAGSYNSPLHF.

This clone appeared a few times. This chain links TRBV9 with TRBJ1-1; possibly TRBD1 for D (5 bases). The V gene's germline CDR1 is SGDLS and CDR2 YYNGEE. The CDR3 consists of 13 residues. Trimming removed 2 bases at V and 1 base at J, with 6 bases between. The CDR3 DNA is TGTGCCAGCAGCGTTGGGGCGAACACTGAAGCTTTCTTT. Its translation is CASSVGANTEAFF.

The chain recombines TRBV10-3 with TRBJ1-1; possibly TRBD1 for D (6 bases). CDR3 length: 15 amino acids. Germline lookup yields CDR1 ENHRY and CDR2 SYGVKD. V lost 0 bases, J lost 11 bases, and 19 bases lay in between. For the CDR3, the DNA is TGTGCCATCAGTGAGTCGACGGGCAGGGGCCAGTTGGCTTTCTTT. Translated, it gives CAISESTGRGQLAFF.

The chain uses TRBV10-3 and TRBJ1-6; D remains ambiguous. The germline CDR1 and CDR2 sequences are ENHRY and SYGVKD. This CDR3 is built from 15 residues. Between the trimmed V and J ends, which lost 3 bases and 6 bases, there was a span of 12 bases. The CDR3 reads CAISDRETGNSPLHF. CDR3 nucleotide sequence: TGTGCCATCAGTGATAGGGAGACGGGTAATTCACCCCTCCACTTT.

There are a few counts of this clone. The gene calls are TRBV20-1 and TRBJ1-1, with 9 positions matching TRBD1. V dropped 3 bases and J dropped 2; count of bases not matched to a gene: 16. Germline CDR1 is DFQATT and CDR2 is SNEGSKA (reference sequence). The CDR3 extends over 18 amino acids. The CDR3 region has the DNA TGCAGTGCTAGTCCCACTCCGGGACAGGGTGCCCTTAACACTGAAGCTTTCTTT. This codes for CSASPTPGQGALNTEAFF.

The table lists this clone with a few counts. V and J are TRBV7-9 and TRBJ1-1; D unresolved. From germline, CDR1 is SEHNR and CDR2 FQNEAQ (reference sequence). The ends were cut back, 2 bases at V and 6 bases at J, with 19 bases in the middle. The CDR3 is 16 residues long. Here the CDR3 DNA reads TGTGCCAGCAGCTTATCTTGGGCAAGGACTAAGGCTGAAGCTTTCTTT. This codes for CASSLSWARTKAEAFF.

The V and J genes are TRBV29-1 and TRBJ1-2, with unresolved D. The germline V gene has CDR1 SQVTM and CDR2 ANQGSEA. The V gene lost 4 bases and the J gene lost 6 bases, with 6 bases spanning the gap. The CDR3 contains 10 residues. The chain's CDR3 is CSVAEDGYTF. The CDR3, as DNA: TGCAGCGTTGCGGAGGATGGCTACACCTTC.

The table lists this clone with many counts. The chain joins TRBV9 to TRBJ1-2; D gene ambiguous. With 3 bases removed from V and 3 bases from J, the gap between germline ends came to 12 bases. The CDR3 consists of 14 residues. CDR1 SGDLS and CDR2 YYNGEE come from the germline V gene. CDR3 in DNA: TGTGCCAGCAGCGGAAGCGGAGAGGACTATGGCTACACCTTC. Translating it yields CASSGSGEDYGYTF.

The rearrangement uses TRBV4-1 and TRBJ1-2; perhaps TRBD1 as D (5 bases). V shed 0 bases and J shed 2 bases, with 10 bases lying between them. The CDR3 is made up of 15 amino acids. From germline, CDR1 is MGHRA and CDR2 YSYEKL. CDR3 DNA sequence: TGCGCCAGCAGCCAAGATTGGCCAGGGAACTATGGCTACACCTTC. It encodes CASSQDWPGNYGYTF.

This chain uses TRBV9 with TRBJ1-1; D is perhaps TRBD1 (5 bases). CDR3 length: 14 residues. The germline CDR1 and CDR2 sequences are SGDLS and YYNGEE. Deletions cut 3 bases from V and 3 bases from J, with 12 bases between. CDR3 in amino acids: CASSAGEVDTEAFF. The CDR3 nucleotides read TGTGCCAGCAGCGCGGGGGAGGTGGACACTGAAGCTTTCTTT.

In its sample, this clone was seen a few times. Written as DNA, the CDR3 is TGCGCCAGCAGCTCCTCAGGAGGGCAGACTAACTATGGCTACACCTTC. It specifies CASSSSGGQTNYGYTF. The chain has TRBV5-1 and TRBJ1-2, with D hard to call. CDR1 is SGHRS, CDR2 YFSETQ, per germline. The CDR3 runs to 16 residues. V lost 3 bases to trimming and J lost 0 bases, with 15 bases between them.

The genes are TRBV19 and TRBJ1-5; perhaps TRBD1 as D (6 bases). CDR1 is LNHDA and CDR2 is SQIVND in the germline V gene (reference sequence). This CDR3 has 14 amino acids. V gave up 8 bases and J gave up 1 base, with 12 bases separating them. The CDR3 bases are TGTGCCAGTGAGGGGGTTCTGAGCAATCAGCCCCAGCATTTT. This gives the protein CASEGVLSNQPQHF.

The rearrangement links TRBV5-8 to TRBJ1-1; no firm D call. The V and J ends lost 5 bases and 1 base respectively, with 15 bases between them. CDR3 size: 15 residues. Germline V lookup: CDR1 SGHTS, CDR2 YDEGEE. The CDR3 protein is CASSLPGLGNTEAFF. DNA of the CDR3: TGTGCCAGCAGTCTACCGGGGTTGGGGAACACTGAAGCTTTCTTT.

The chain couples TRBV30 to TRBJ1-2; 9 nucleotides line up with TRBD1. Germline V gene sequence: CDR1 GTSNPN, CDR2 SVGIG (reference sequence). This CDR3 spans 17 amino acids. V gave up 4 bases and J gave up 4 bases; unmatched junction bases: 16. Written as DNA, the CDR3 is TGTGCCTGGAAGTCCGGGACAGGGTCCGTAAAGCGCTATGGCTACACCTTC. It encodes CAWKSGTGSVKRYGYTF.

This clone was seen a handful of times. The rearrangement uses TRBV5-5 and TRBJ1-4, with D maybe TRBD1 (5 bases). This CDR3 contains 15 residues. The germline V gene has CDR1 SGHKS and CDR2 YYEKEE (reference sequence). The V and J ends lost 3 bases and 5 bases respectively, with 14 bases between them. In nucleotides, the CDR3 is TGTGCCAGCAGCTCCCGGGGGGATCCCAATGAAAAACTGTTTTTT. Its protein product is CASSSRGDPNEKLFF.

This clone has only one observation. The CDR3: CATSRDLTGQLNQPQHF. DNA of the CDR3: TGTGCCACCAGCAGAGATCTTACGGGACAGCTCAATCAGCCCCAGCATTTT. The chain employs TRBV15 and TRBJ1-5, with 7 bases identical to TRBD1. This CDR3 is built from 17 residues. Per germline, CDR1 LNHNV and CDR2 YYDKDF (reference sequence). The trim removed 0 bases at V and 3 bases at J, leaving 8 bases unmatched.

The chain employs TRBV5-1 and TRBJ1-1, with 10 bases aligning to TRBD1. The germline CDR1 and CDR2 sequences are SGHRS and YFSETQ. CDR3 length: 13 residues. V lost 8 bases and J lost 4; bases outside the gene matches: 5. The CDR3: CASGTGAPTEAFF. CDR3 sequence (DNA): TGCGCCAGTGGGACAGGGGCCCCCACTGAAGCTTTCTTT.

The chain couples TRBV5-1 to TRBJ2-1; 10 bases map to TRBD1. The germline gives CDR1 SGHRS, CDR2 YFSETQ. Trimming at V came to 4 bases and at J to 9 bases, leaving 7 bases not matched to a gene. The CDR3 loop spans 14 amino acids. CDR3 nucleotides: TGCGCCAGCAGCCTCGGGACAGGGGAGACTGAGCAGTTCTTC. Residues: CASSLGTGETEQFF. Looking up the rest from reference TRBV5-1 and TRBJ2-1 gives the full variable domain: KAGVTQTPRYLIKTRGQQVTLSCSPISGHRSVSWYQQTPGQGLQFLFEYFSETQRNKGNFPGRFSGRQFSNSRSEMNVSTLELGDSALYLCASSLGTGETEQFFGPGTRLTVL.

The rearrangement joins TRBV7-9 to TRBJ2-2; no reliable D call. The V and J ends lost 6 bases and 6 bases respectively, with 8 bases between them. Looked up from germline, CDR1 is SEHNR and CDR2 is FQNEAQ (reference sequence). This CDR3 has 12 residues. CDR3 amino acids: CASSLRAGELFF. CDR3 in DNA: TGTGCCAGCAGTTTGCGAGCCGGGGAGCTGTTTTTT.